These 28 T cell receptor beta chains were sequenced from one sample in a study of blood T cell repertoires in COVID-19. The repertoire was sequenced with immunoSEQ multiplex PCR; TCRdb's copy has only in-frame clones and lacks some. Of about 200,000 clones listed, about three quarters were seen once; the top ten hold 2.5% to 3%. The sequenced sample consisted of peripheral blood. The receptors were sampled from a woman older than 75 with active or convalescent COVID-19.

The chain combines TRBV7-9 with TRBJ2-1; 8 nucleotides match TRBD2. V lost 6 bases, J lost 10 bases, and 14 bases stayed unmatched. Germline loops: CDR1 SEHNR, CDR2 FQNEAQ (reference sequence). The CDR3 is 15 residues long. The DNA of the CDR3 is TGTGCCAGCAGACGGCCCCGGGGGGGGCCTTCGGAGCAGTTCTTC. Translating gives CASRRPRGGPSEQFF.

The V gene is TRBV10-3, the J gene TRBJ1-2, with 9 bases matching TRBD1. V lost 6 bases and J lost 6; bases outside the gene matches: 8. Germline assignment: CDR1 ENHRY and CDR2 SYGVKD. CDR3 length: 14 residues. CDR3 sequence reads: CAISRGQGTDGYTF. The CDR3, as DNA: TGTGCCATCAGCCGGGGACAGGGAACGGATGGCTACACCTTC.

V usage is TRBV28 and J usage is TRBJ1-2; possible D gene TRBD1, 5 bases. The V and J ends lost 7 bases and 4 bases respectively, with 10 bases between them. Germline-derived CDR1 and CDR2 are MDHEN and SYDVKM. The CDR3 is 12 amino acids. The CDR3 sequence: CASNGAGYGYTF. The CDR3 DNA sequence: TGTGCCAGCAATGGGGCCGGCTATGGCTACACCTTC.

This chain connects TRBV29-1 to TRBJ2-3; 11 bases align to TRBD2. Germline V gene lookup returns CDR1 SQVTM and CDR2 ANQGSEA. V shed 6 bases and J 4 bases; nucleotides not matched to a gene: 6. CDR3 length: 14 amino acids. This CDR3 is CSVGLAGGADTQYF. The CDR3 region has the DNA TGCAGCGTCGGACTAGCGGGTGGGGCAGATACGCAGTATTTT.

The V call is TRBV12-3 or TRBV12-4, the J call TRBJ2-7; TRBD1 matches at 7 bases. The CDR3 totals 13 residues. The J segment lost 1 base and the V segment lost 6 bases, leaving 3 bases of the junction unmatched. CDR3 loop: CASSPGGSYEQYF. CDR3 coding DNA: TGTGCCAGCAGCCCAGGGGGTTCCTACGAGCAGTACTTC.

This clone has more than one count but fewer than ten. CDR3 nucleotides: TGTGCCAGCAGTTTCGGGGGCTCTGGAAACACCATATATTTT. It is translated as CASSFGGSGNTIYF. The V and J genes are TRBV27 and TRBJ1-3; D possibly corresponds to TRBD1 (5 bases). The CDR3 extends over 14 amino acids. The germline CDR1 and CDR2 sequences are MNHEY and SMNVEV (reference sequence). Trimming pared 3 bases from V and 0 bases from J, leaving 6 bases between.

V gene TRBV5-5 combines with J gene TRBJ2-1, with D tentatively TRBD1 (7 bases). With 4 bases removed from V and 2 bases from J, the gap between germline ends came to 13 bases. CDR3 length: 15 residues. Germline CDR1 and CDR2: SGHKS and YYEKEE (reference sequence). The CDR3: CASSQAGQPYNEQFF. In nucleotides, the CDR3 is TGTGCCAGCAGCCAGGCGGGACAGCCCTACAATGAGCAGTTCTTC. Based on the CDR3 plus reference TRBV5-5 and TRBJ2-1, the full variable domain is DAGVTQSPTHLIKTRGQQVTLRCSPISGHKSVSWYQQVLGQGPQFIFQYYEKEERGRGNFPDRFSARQFPNYSSELNVNALLLGDSALYLCASSQAGQPYNEQFFGPGTRLTVL.

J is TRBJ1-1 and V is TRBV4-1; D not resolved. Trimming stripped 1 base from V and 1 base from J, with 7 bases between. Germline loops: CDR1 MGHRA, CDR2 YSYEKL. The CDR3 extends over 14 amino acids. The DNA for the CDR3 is TGCGCCAGCAGCCAAGTAACATCGAACACTGAAGCTTTCTTT. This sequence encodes CASSQVTSNTEAFF.

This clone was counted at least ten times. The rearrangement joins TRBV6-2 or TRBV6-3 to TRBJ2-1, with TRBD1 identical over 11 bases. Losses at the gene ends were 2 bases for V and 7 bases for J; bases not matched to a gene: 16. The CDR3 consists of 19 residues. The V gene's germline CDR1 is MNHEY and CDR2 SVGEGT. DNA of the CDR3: TGTGCCAGCAGTTACACATCGCCTCAGGACAGGGGGCCTCGGAATGAGCAGTTCTTC. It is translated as CASSYTSPQDRGPRNEQFF.

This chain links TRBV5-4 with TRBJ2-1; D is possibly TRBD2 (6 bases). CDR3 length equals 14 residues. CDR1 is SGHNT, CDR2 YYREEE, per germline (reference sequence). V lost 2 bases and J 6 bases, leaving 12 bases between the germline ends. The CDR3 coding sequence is TGTGCCAGCAGCTTCTACGGGGGAACCAATGAGCAGTTCTTC. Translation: CASSFYGGTNEQFF.

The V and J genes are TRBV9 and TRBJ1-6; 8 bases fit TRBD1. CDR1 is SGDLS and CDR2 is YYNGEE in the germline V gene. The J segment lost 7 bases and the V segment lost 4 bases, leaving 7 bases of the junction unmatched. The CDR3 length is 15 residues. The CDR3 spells CASSSSGDRNSPLHF. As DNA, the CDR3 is TGTGCCAGCAGCTCCTCTGGGGACAGGAATTCACCCCTCCACTTT. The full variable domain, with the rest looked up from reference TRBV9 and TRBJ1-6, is DSGVTQTPKHLITATGQRVTLRCSPRSGDLSVYWYQQSLDQGLQFLIQYYNGEERAKGNILERFSAQQFPDLHSELNLSSLELGDSALYFCASSSSGDRNSPLHFGNGTRLTVT.

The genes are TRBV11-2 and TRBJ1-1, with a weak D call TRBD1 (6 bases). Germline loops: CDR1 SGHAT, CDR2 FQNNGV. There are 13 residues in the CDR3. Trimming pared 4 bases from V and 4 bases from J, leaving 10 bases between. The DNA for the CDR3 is TGTGCCAGCAGCTCCGGGACACTCACTGAAGCTTTCTTT. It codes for CASSSGTLTEAFF.

CDR3 nucleotide sequence: TGTGCCAGCACCCCCGAGCGCAATCAGCCCCAGCATTTT. It specifies CASTPERNQPQHF. The chain joins TRBV6-2 or TRBV6-3 to TRBJ1-5; no reliable D call. The germline CDR1 and CDR2 sequences are MNHEY and SVGEGT. V was pared by 7 bases and J by 2 bases, with 9 bases between. The CDR3 contains 13 residues.

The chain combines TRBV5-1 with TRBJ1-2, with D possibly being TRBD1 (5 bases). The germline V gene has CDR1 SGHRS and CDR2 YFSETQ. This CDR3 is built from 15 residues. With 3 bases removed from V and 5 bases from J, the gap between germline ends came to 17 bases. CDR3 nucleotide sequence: TGCGCCAGCAGCTCCGGCAGGGAATTAGGATATGGCTACACCTTC. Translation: CASSSGRELGYGYTF.

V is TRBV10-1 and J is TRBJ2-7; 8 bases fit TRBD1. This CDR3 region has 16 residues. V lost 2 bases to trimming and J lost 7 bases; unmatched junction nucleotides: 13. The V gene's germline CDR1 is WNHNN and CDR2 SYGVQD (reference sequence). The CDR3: CASSEGQGLGVGEQYF. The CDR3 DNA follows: TGCGCCAGCAGTGAGGGACAGGGCTTAGGTGTAGGGGAGCAGTACTTC.

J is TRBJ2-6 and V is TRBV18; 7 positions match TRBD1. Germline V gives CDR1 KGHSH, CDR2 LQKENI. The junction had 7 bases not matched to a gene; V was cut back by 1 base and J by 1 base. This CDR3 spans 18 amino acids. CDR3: CASSPRGEGASGANVLTF. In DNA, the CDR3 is TGTGCCAGCTCACCACGGGGCGAGGGGGCATCTGGGGCCAACGTCCTGACTTTC.

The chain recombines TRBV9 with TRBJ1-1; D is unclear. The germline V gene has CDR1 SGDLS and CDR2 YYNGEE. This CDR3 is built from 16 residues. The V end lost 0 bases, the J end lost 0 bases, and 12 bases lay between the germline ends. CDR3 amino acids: CASSVGLDYMNTEAFF. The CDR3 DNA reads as TGTGCCAGCAGCGTAGGTCTAGACTACATGAACACTGAAGCTTTCTTT.

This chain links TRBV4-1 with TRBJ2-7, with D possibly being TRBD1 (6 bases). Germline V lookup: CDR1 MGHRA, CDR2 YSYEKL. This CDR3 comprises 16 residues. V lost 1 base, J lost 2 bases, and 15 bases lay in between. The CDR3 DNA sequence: TGCGCCAGCAGCCAAGGACGCAGGGGATCCCCCTACGAGCAGTACTTC. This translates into CASSQGRRGSPYEQYF.

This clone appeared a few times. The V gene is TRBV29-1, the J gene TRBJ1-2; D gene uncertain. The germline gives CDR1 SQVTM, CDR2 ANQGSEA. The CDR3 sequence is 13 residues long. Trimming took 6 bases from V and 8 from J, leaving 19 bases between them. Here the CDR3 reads CSVARTRHPGYTF. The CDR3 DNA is TGCAGCGTGGCCCGGACTCGCCATCCGGGCTACACCTTC. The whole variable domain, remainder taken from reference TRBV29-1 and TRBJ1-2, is SAVISQKPSRDICQRGTSLTIQCQVDSQVTMMFWYRQQPGQSLTLIATANQGSEATYESGFVIDKFPISRPNLTFSTLTVSNMSPEDSSIYLCSVARTRHPGYTFGSGTRLTVV.

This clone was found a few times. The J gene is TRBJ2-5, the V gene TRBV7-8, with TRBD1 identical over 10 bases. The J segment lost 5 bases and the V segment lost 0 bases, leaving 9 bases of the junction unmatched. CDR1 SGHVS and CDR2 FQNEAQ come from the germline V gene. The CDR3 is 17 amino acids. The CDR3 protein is CASSLAPWDRGGETQYF. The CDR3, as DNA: TGTGCCAGCAGCTTAGCGCCGTGGGACAGGGGAGGGGAGACCCAGTACTTC.

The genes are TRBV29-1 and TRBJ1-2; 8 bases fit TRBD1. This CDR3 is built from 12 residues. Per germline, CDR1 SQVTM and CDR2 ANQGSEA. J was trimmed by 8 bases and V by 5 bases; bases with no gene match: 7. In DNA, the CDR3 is TGCAGCGTTTTGGGACAGGCGGTGGGCTACACCTTC. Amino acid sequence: CSVLGQAVGYTF.

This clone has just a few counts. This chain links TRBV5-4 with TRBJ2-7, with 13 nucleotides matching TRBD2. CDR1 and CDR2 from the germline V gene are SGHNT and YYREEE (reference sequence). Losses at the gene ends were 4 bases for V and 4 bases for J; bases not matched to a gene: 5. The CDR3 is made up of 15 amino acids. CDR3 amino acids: CASSARTSGGYEQYF. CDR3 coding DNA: TGTGCCAGCAGCGCGAGGACTAGCGGGGGATACGAGCAGTACTTC.

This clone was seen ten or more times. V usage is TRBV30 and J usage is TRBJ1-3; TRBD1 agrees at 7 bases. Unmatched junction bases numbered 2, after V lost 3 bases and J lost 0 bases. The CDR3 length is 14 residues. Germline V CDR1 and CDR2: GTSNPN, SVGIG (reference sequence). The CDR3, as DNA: TGTGCCTGGAGCAGGGGGATCTCTGGAAACACCATATATTTT. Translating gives CAWSRGISGNTIYF.

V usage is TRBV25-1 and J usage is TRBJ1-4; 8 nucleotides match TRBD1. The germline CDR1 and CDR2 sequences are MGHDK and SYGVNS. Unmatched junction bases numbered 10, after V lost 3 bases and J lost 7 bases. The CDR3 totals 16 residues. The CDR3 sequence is CASSDGRTGPPEKLFF. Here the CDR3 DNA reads TGTGCCAGCAGTGATGGCCGGACAGGGCCCCCTGAAAAACTGTTTTTT. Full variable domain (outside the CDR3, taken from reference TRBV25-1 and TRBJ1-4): EADIYQTPRYLVIGTGKKITLECSQTMGHDKMYWYQQDPGMELHLIHYSYGVNSTEKGDLSSESTVSRIRTEHFPLTLESARPSHTSQYLCASSDGRTGPPEKLFFGSGTQLSVL.

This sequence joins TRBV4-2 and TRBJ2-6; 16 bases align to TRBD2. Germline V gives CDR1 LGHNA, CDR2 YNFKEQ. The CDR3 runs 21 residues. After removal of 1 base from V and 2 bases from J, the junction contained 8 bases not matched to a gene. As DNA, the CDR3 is TGTGCCAGCAGCCAAGGGGCTGAGGGACTAGCGGGGGGGCCTGGGGCCAACGTCCTGACTTTC. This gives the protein CASSQGAEGLAGGPGANVLTF.

The CDR3 spells CASSLAQVPNEQYF. The DNA for the CDR3 is TGTGCCAGCAGCTTGGCACAGGTTCCGAACGAGCAGTACTTC. The rearrangement uses TRBV28 and TRBJ2-7; tentative D call: TRBD1 (5 bases). Per the germline V gene, CDR1 is MDHEN and CDR2 is SYDVKM. V was clipped by 6 bases and J by 5 bases, with 17 bases between them. This CDR3 has 14 amino acids.

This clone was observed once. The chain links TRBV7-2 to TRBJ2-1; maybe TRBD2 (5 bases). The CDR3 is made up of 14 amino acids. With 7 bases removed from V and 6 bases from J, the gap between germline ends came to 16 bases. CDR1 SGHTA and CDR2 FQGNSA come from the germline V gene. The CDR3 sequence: CASIRTPGSNEQFF. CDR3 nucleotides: TGTGCCAGCATCCGGACCCCGGGGTCCAATGAGCAGTTCTTC.

CDR3 DNA sequence: TGTGCCAGCAGCCAAGATCTGGGGGGTCTGGAACTGTTTTTT. It is translated as CASSQDLGGLELFF. The chain recombines TRBV3-1 (or the pseudogene TRBV3-2) with TRBJ1-4, with a weak D call TRBD1 (5 bases). The germline V gene encodes CDR1 LGHDT and CDR2 YNNKEL (reference sequence). With 0 bases removed from V and 12 bases from J, the gap between germline ends came to 14 bases. This CDR3 contains 14 residues.